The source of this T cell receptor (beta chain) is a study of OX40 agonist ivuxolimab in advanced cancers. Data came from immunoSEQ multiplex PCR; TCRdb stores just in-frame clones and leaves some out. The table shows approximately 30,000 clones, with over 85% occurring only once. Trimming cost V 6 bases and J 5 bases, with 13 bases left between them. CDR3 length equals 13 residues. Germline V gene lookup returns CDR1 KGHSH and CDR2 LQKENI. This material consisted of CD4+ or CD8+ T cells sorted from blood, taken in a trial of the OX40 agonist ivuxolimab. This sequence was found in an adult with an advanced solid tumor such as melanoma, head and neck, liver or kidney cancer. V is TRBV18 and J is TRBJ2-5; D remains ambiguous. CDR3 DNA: TGTGCCAGCTCGCCCACGCGTGAGGAGACCCAGTACTTC. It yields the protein CASSPTREETQYF.